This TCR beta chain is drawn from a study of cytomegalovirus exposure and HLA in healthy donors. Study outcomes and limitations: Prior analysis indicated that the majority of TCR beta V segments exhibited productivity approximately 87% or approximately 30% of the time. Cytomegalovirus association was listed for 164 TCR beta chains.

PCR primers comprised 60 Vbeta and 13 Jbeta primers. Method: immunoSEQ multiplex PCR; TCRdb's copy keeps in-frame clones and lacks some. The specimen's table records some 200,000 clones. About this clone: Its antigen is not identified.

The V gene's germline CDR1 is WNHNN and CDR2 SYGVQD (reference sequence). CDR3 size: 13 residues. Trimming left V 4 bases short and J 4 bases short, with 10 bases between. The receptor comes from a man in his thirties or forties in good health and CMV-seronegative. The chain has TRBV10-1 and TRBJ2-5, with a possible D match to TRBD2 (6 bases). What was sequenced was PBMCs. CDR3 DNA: TGCGCCAGCAGTGGTAGCGGAGGAGAGACCCAGTACTTC. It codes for CASSGSGGETQYF.